This is a list of T cell receptor beta chains from one sample in a study of blood T cell repertoires in COVID-19. Generated by immunoSEQ multiplex PCR, the TCRdb table keeps only in-frame clones and is missing some. The table lists under 150,000 clones, less than 85% of them singletons. Material for sequencing was peripheral blood. The source is a human donor in a cohort sampled during active COVID-19. The CDR3 runs from the conserved cysteine through the conserved F or W. The order of the fields is D gene, CDR3 length, V gene, clone size, J gene, CDR3 DNA, CDR3 protein. D genes are given only for firm matches. Clone size is shown for a subset of rows, as once, few, many or a class of expanded clone.

TRBD1	14	TRBV3-1/TRBV3-2	NA	TRBJ1-2	TGTGCCAGCGGTCGACAGGGAAGAGTCTATGGCTACACCTTC	CASGRQGRVYGYTF
TRBD1	14	TRBV7-9	NA	TRBJ1-6	TGTGCCAGCAGCGCGCGACAGGGGGGATCACCCCTCCACTTT	CASSARQGGSPLHF
NA	12	TRBV6-6	NA	TRBJ1-2	TGTGCCAGCAGCCTAGACGGCTATGGCTACACCTTC	CASSLDGYGYTF
NA	15	TRBV6-2/TRBV6-3	once	TRBJ2-5	TGTGCCAGCAGCACTCGGGGGGCCCCGGGCGAGACCCAGTACTTC	CASSTRGAPGETQYF
NA	15	TRBV28	NA	TRBJ2-3	TGTGCCAGCAGCCTAGGGACATCTCTCACAGATACGCAGTATTTT	CASSLGTSLTDTQYF
NA	18	TRBV28	few	TRBJ2-3	TGTGCCAGCAGTTTCTCCCCGGGACTCGGATCTCTCACAGATACGCAGTATTTT	CASSFSPGLGSLTDTQYF
TRBD2	15	TRBV30	NA	TRBJ2-3	TGTGCCTGGAGCCTGTCCGCGGGGGGGTTAGATACGCAGTATTTT	CAWSLSAGGLDTQYF
TRBD2	15	TRBV19	NA	TRBJ2-2	TGTGCCAGTAGTACGGGACTAGTTACCACCGGGGAGCTGTTTTTT	CASSTGLVTTGELFF
NA	14	TRBV7-7	NA	TRBJ2-6	TGTGCCAGCGGAATAGGGAGTGGGGCCAACGTCCTGACTTTC	CASGIGSGANVLTF
NA	14	TRBV6-4	few	TRBJ2-1	TGTGCCAGCAGTGACTCGATAGGGGTCGATGAGCAGTTCTTC	CASSDSIGVDEQFF
NA	14	TRBV10-1	NA	TRBJ2-1	TGCGCCAGCAGTGCGGGGAGCTCCTACAATGAGCAGTTCTTC	CASSAGSSYNEQFF
NA	14	TRBV6-5	NA	TRBJ2-1	TGTGCCAGCAGTACCCCGGGCAGGGTCAATGAGCAGTTCTTC	CASSTPGRVNEQFF
NA	14	TRBV6-5	NA	TRBJ2-4	TGTGCCAGCAGCCCGGACTACCGGCGGAACATTCAGTACTTC	CASSPDYRRNIQYF
NA	11	TRBV5-1	once	TRBJ2-1	TGCGCCAGCAGCCCGGACAATGAGCAGTTCTTC	CASSPDNEQFF
TRBD2	16	TRBV4-3	NA	TRBJ2-1	TGCGCCAGCAGCCGGCTCGGGACTAGCGACTACAATGAGCAGTTCTTC	CASSRLGTSDYNEQFF
TRBD1	14	TRBV27	NA	TRBJ1-4	TGTGCCAGCAGGAACAGGGGGGGTAATGAAAAACTGTTTTTT	CASRNRGGNEKLFF
TRBD1	15	TRBV5-6	NA	TRBJ1-4	TGTGCCAGCAGCTTGTATGGGACAGGGGTCGAAAAACTGTTTTTT	CASSLYGTGVEKLFF
TRBD2	15	TRBV9	NA	TRBJ2-3	TGTGCCAGCAGCCTTAGCGGGCCTAGCACAGATACGCAGTATTTT	CASSLSGPSTDTQYF
NA	12	TRBV6-6	NA	TRBJ2-5	TGTGCCAGCAGCCTGTACCAAGAGACCCAGTACTTC	CASSLYQETQYF
TRBD2	14	TRBV25-1	once	TRBJ2-7	TGTGCCAGCAGTTTAGCGGGGGGACGTTACGAGCAGTACTTC	CASSLAGGRYEQYF
NA	17	TRBV28	NA	TRBJ2-7	TGTGCCAGCAGTTTATGGTCTCGGAGCCAAAGGACCTACGAGCAGTACTTC	CASSLWSRSQRTYEQYF
TRBD1	13	TRBV30	NA	TRBJ1-2	TGTGCCTCCTACAGGGGGGCAGGCTATGGCTACACCTTC	CASYRGAGYGYTF
NA	16	TRBV28	NA	TRBJ1-2	TGTGCCAGCAGCCCAATTGGGACATTTTCTTCCTATGGCTACACCTTC	CASSPIGTFSSYGYTF
TRBD1	19	TRBV10-1	NA	TRBJ1-5	TGCGCCAGCAGTACAAAGGGACAGTCCCGGCCCCCCAGCAATCAGCCCCAGCATTTT	CASSTKGQSRPPSNQPQHF
TRBD1	15	TRBV4-2	few	TRBJ2-1	TGTGCCAGCAGCCAAGTCACAGGGGATAGGGGTGAGCAGTTCTTC	CASSQVTGDRGEQFF
NA	16	TRBV4-1	NA	TRBJ2-5	TGCGCCAGCAGCCAAGTATTGGATCAGCGCCAAGAGACCCAGTACTTC	CASSQVLDQRQETQYF
TRBD2	15	TRBV10-1	few	TRBJ2-1	TGCGCCAGCCAAGGAGCCCAAGCGGGGCCGGGGGAGCAGTTCTTC	CASQGAQAGPGEQFF
TRBD1	18	TRBV7-2	NA	TRBJ1-6	TGTGCCAGCAACAGGGGGTCTGGTTCGGTCTCCTATAATTCACCCCTCCACTTT	CASNRGSGSVSYNSPLHF
TRBD2	16	TRBV5-4	NA	TRBJ2-2	TGTGCCAGCAGCTTGGGGACTAGAGGGAACACCGGGGAGCTGTTTTTT	CASSLGTRGNTGELFF
TRBD1	15	TRBV19	NA	TRBJ2-2	TGTGCCAGTACACAGACAGGGCAAAACACCGGGGAGCTGTTTTTT	CASTQTGQNTGELFF
TRBD1	13	TRBV6-5	NA	TRBJ1-5	TGTGCCAGCAGTTGGACAGGAGGTCAGCCCCAGCATTTT	CASSWTGGQPQHF
NA	13	TRBV29-1	NA	TRBJ2-1	TGCAGCGGCATCCGGGACACCCACAATGAGCAGTTCTTC	CSGIRDTHNEQFF
NA	17	TRBV12-5	once	TRBJ2-2	TGTGCTAGTGGTCCTACGTCTGGGGGCGCGTCGTCCGGGGAGCTGTTTTTT	CASGPTSGGASSGELFF
NA	13	TRBV7-9	NA	TRBJ2-1	TGTGCCAGCAGCCCAGACGGGTACAATGAGCAGTTCTTC	CASSPDGYNEQFF
TRBD2	17	TRBV19	once	TRBJ2-3	TGTGCCAGTAGTTCCCGACTAGCGGGGGGGCCGACAGATACGCAGTATTTT	CASSSRLAGGPTDTQYF
TRBD2	14	TRBV6-2/TRBV6-3	NA	TRBJ2-3	TGTGCCAGCAGTTATCGGGCTAGCGGCGATACGCAGTATTTT	CASSYRASGDTQYF
NA	13	TRBV9	NA	TRBJ2-3	TGTGCCAGCAGCCGAGCCGCCACAGATACGCAGTATTTT	CASSRAATDTQYF
NA	13	TRBV4-1	NA	TRBJ2-1	TGCGCCAGCAGCCCCGGACACTACAATGAGCAGTTCTTC	CASSPGHYNEQFF
NA	13	TRBV2	NA	TRBJ1-1	TGTGCCAGCACCTTTGGCGGGAACACTGAAGCTTTCTTT	CASTFGGNTEAFF
NA	15	TRBV21-1	NA	TRBJ1-6	TGTGCCACGCAGGACAGGGCCGTTGGTCATTCACCCCTCCACTTT	CATQDRAVGHSPLHF